This TCR beta chain emerged from a study of blood T cell repertoires in COVID-19. Per the germline V gene, CDR1 is MNHEY and CDR2 is SMNVEV (reference sequence). The V and J ends lost 6 bases and 5 bases respectively, with 19 bases between them. The CDR3 is 15 residues long. TCRdb's copy holds only in-frame clones and misses some; the assay was immunoSEQ multiplex PCR. This sample has approximately 500,000 clones, with about 89% found just once. The J gene is TRBJ2-5, the V gene TRBV27, with D possibly matching TRBD2 (5 bases). This clonotype originated in a woman aged 45 to 65 with COVID-19, enrolled during active disease. Sequencing input: peripheral blood. CDR3 loop: CASRSPGLPVETQYF. DNA for the CDR3: TGTGCCAGCAGGAGCCCGGGGTTACCCGTGGAGACCCAGTACTTC.